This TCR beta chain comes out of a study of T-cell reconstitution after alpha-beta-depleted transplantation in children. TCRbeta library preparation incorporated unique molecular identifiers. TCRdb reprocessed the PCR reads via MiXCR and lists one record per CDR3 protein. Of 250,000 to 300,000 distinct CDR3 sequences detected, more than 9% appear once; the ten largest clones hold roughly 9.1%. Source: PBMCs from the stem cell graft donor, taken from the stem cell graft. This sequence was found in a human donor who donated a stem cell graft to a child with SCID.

CDR3 residues: CASGLVLSGTLTDTQYF. As DNA, the CDR3 is TGTGCTAGTGGTTTGGTACTATCCGGAACCCTCACAGATACGCAGTATTTT. The chain is built from TRBV12-5 and TRBJ2-3; D remains unclear. The CDR3 has 17 residues. CDR1 and CDR2 from the germline V gene are LGHNT and FRNRAP. Trimming took 0 bases from V and 2 from J, leaving 15 bases between them.